The TCR beta chain described here comes from a study of T cell responses to AZD1222 COVID-19 vaccine. General study results and limits: With two AZD1222 doses given, Spike-specific TCR breadth and depth both rose. Reports indicate that nearly half of spike-specific TCRs are directed at unmutated variant regions. No repertoire was sampled before or during the peak T cell response, only after it. Vaccine-associated CD4 TCRs spanned spike, dominant at 160-218 and 743-854.

Concerning this clone itself: Its antigen is currently unknown.

V gave up 4 bases and J gave up 5 bases; unmatched junction bases: 10. The CDR3 extends over 16 amino acids. The germline V gene has CDR1 SGHNT and CDR2 YENEEA. TCRdb keeps only in-frame clones here, not all; method: immunoSEQ multiplex PCR. The sample shows approximately 300,000 clones, 94% of them seen only once. The clonotype originates from an adult who received the AZD1222 COVID-19 vaccine. This chain links TRBV11-3 with TRBJ2-1; 8 nucleotides line up with TRBD2. The source material was peripheral blood, sampled 28 days after the second AZD1222 dose. DNA of the CDR3: TGTGCCAGCAGCTCCCCCGGGACTAGGGAAAACAATGAGCAGTTCTTC. It specifies CASSSPGTRENNEQFF.